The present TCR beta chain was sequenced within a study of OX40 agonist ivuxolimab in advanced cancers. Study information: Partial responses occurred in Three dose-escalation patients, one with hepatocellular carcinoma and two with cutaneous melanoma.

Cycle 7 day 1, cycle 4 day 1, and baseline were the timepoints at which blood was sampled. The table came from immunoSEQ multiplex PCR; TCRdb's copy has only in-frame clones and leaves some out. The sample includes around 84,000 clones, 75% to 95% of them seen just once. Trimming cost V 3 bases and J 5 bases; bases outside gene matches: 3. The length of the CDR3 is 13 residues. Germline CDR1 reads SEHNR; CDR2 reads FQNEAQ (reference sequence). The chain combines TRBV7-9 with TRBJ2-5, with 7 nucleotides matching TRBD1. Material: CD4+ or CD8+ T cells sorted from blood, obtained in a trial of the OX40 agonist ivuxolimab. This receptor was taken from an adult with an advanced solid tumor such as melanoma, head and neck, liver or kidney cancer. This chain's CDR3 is CASSFGTVETQYF. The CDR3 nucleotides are TGTGCCAGCAGCTTCGGGACAGTGGAGACCCAGTACTTC.